Described below is a single TCR beta chain sequence and its context. The sample originates from a study of blood T cell repertoires in COVID-19. As for the study in general: Some COVID-19 samples were acute and others convalescent; all came from the United States, Italy and Spain.

Study processing details: The authors estimated nucleated cell counts from reference gene primer amplification. TCRdb keeps only in-frame clones here, not all; method: immunoSEQ multiplex PCR. Clonal size and the V and J genes are those of that table, whereas D and trimming came from the DNA. Among about 180,000 clones listed, about 86% were seen once. This receptor was taken from a man in his fifties or sixties with active or convalescent COVID-19. The sequencing input was peripheral blood.

CDR3 sequence: CASSTRGPLHF. The CDR3 DNA is TGTGCCAGCAGTACCAGGGGACCCCTCCACTTT. The V gene is TRBV25-1, the J gene TRBJ1-6; D possibly corresponds to TRBD1 (6 bases). The CDR3 sequence is 11 residues long. V was clipped by 5 bases and J by 12 bases, with 8 bases between them. Per the germline V gene, CDR1 is MGHDK and CDR2 is SYGVNS.